The 26 T cell receptor beta chains reported below all come from one sample, sequenced in a study of shared clonotypes between healthy human individuals. Generated by immunoSEQ multiplex PCR, the TCRdb table keeps only in-frame clones and is missing some. The data hold about 820,000 clones, with around 92% observed a single time. Naivety among CD8 cells was defined by CD45RO negativity and positive CCR7 selection, thereby excluding terminally differentiated effector memory CD45RA+ cells. Material for sequencing was naive CD8+ T cells sorted from blood. Source of these receptors: a man aged 25-45 years in good health.

This clone is a singleton in its sample. V gene TRBV7-2 combines with J gene TRBJ2-1; D gene uncertain. The CDR3 extends over 15 amino acids. The ends were cut back, 5 bases at V and 1 base at J, with 12 bases in the middle. The germline V gene encodes CDR1 SGHTA and CDR2 FQGNSA. CDR3 sequence (DNA): TGTGCCAGCAGCCTAGGATTTCTTTCCTACAATGAGCAGTTCTTC. Translated, it gives CASSLGFLSYNEQFF.

The chain uses TRBV7-9 and TRBJ2-7; TRBD1 aligns across 8 bases. With V trimmed by 11 bases and J by 5 bases, 11 bases remained unmatched. The CDR3 extends over 13 amino acids. Germline V gene lookup returns CDR1 SEHNR and CDR2 FQNEAQ (reference sequence). The CDR3 sequence is CARKRRGRDEQYF. The CDR3 nucleotides read TGTGCCCGAAAACGCAGGGGGCGGGACGAGCAGTACTTC.

V gene TRBV28 combines with J gene TRBJ2-7, with a tentative D call TRBD2 (5 bases). V was shortened by 8 bases and J by 3 bases, with 11 bases between the two germline ends. Looked up from germline, CDR1 is MDHEN and CDR2 is SYDVKM. This CDR3 spans 12 amino acids. The CDR3 sequence: CASEAGNYEQYF. The CDR3 DNA sequence: TGTGCCAGCGAGGCGGGCAACTACGAGCAGTACTTC.

V is TRBV27 and J is TRBJ2-7, with D unclear. The germline V gene has CDR1 MNHEY and CDR2 SMNVEV (reference sequence). The length of the CDR3 is 10 residues. The V end lost 11 bases, the J end lost 3 bases, and 8 bases lay between the germline ends. CDR3 bases: TGTGCCGTGGGCATCTACGAGCAGTACTTC. This translates into CAVGIYEQYF.

This clone has only one observation. The genes are TRBV25-1 and TRBJ2-7; D perhaps matches TRBD1 (6 bases). CDR1 is MGHDK and CDR2 is SYGVNS in the germline V gene. V was cut by 1 base and J by 5 bases, with 15 bases left in between. CDR3 size: 15 residues. DNA for the CDR3: TGTGCCAGCAGTGAATTTAACAGGGTAGACGACGAGCAGTACTTC. Amino acids: CASSEFNRVDDEQYF.

J is TRBJ2-5 and V is TRBV7-9; D is perhaps TRBD2 (5 bases). CDR3 length equals 13 residues. Trimming took off 1 base at V and 5 bases at J, with 8 bases between the two ends. CDR1 and CDR2 (germline): SEHNR, FQNEAQ (reference sequence). CDR3 amino acids: CASSLGGWETQYF. Written as DNA, the CDR3 is TGTGCCAGCAGCTTAGGAGGGTGGGAGACCCAGTACTTC.

V and J are TRBV27 and TRBJ1-1; D unclear. Germline CDR1 and CDR2: MNHEY and SMNVEV (reference sequence). With 8 bases removed from V and 0 bases from J, the gap between germline ends came to 7 bases. The CDR3 sequence is 12 residues long. The CDR3 sequence: CASGPLNTEAFF. In DNA form, the CDR3 reads TGTGCCAGCGGACCGTTGAACACTGAAGCTTTCTTT.

The chain joins TRBV7-9 to TRBJ2-1; 8 bases map to TRBD1. CDR1 and CDR2 (germline): SEHNR, FQNEAQ (reference sequence). The J segment lost 7 bases and the V segment lost 0 bases, leaving 5 bases of the junction unmatched. The CDR3 extends over 15 amino acids. The CDR3 DNA reads as TGTGCCAGCAGCTTAGCACAGGGGGTACAAAATGAGCAGTTCTTC. It yields the protein CASSLAQGVQNEQFF. Complete variable domain (other parts from reference TRBV7-9 and TRBJ2-1): DTGVSQNPRHKITKRGQNVTFRCDPISEHNRLYWYRQTLGQGPEFLTYFQNEAQLEKSRLLSDRFSAERPKGSFSTLEIQRTEQGDSAMYLCASSLAQGVQNEQFFGPGTRLTVL.

This rearrangement joins TRBV7-8 to TRBJ2-7; tentative D call: TRBD1 (6 bases). CDR1 and CDR2 from the germline V gene are SGHVS and FQNEAQ. The V end lost 4 bases, the J end lost 5 bases, and 15 bases lay between the germline ends. The CDR3 covers 14 residues. The CDR3 region has the DNA TGTGCCAGCAGCTACCGACAGGAGTACGACGAGCAGTACTTC. Translating gives CASSYRQEYDEQYF.

This clone was recorded once. The chain is built from TRBV5-4 and TRBJ2-7; tentatively, D is TRBD2 (6 bases). Germline V gene sequence: CDR1 SGHNT, CDR2 YYREEE (reference sequence). The V end lost 5 bases, the J end lost 2 bases, and 11 bases lay between the germline ends. This CDR3 is built from 13 residues. For the CDR3, the DNA is TGTGCCAGCAGTGGCGGGACGGCCTACGAGCAGTACTTC. Translated, it gives CASSGGTAYEQYF.

J is TRBJ2-3 and V is TRBV30, with D tentatively TRBD2 (8 bases). Germline V CDR1 and CDR2: GTSNPN, SVGIG (reference sequence). CDR3 length: 15 residues. Trimming pared 5 bases from V and 4 bases from J, leaving 19 bases between. The CDR3 DNA reads TGTGCCTGGTTTTCCGGGACAGCGGGGGCAGATACGCAGTATTTT. Protein sequence: CAWFSGTAGADTQYF. Variable domain in full (rest from reference TRBV30 and TRBJ2-3): SQTIHQWPATLVQPVGSPLSLECTVEGTSNPNLYWYRQAAGRGLQLLFYSVGIGQISSEVPQNLSASRPQDRQFILSSKKLLLSDSGFYLCAWFSGTAGADTQYFGPGTRLTVL.

This rearrangement joins TRBV23-1 to TRBJ2-7, with D tentatively TRBD1 (5 bases). TRBV23-1 is recorded as an ORF, its role being uncertain. The CDR3 has 14 amino acids. With 6 bases removed from V and 2 bases from J, the gap between germline ends came to 14 bases. This chain's CDR3 is CASRPRAMPYEQYF. In DNA, the CDR3 is TGCGCCAGCAGACCCAGGGCTATGCCCTACGAGCAGTACTTC.

This sequence joins TRBV19 and TRBJ1-5, with D possibly TRBD1 on 5 matching bases. The germline V gene encodes CDR1 LNHDA and CDR2 SQIVND (reference sequence). The CDR3 totals 16 residues. V dropped 7 bases and J dropped 0 bases, with 16 bases sitting between them. CDR3 sequence reads: CASKIGVGSSNQPQHF. The CDR3 region has the DNA TGTGCCAGTAAAATAGGGGTGGGGTCTAGCAATCAGCCCCAGCATTTT.

The chain employs TRBV27 and TRBJ2-3, with 7 nucleotides matching TRBD2. Germline V gives CDR1 MNHEY, CDR2 SMNVEV (reference sequence). This CDR3 is 17 amino acids long. V lost 7 bases to trimming and J lost 2 bases; unmatched junction nucleotides: 15. The CDR3 bases are TGTGCCAGCATCAAATGGGGGAGGGATCATAACACAGATACGCAGTATTTT. Translating it yields CASIKWGRDHNTDTQYF.

This sequence joins TRBV19 and TRBJ1-2, with a tentative D call TRBD1 (5 bases). The CDR3 has 14 residues. Trimming removed 3 bases from V and 4 bases from J, with 12 bases in between. Germline CDR1 reads LNHDA; CDR2 reads SQIVND (reference sequence). For the CDR3, the DNA is TGTGCCAGTAGTATCCAAAAGAGGGGCTATGGCTACACCTTC. Translated, it gives CASSIQKRGYGYTF.

This chain joins TRBV7-9 and TRBJ2-2; tentative D call: TRBD1 (6 bases). Trimming shortened V by 6 bases and J by 5 bases, and 13 bases separated the two germline ends. Per germline, CDR1 SEHNR and CDR2 FQNEAQ (reference sequence). The CDR3 runs to 14 residues. The CDR3 sequence is CASRMDRPTGELFF. The CDR3 bases are TGTGCCAGCAGAATGGACAGACCTACCGGGGAGCTGTTTTTT.

This clone showed up just once. The chain carries TRBV7-8 and TRBJ2-5, with 12 bases fitting TRBD2. Unmatched junction bases numbered 7, after V lost 5 bases and J lost 3 bases. CDR1 is SGHVS and CDR2 is FQNEAQ in the germline V gene. The CDR3 is 16 residues long. CDR3 in amino acids: CASSPGTSGLKETQYF. CDR3 nucleotide sequence: TGTGCCAGCAGCCCCGGGACTAGCGGGCTGAAAGAGACCCAGTACTTC.

This clone was counted once. The chain has TRBV5-6 and TRBJ1-1; the D gene is possibly TRBD1 (5 bases). V was clipped by 2 bases and J by 1 base, with 9 bases between them. The CDR3 covers 14 residues. Per germline, CDR1 SGHDT and CDR2 YYEEEE. CDR3 region: CASSFRGSNTEAFF. In DNA form, the CDR3 reads TGTGCCAGCAGCTTCCGGGGCTCGAACACTGAAGCTTTCTTT.

DNA of the CDR3: TGTGCCACCAGCAGAAGCGGGAGGGCCTTTTCCTACGAGCAGTACTTC. Its protein product is CATSRSGRAFSYEQYF. V usage is TRBV15 and J usage is TRBJ2-7; TRBD2 matches 10 bases. Germline V lookup: CDR1 LNHNV, CDR2 YYDKDF (reference sequence). V was pared by 2 bases and J by 1 base, with 5 bases of the junction left unmatched. CDR3 length: 16 amino acids. The whole variable domain, remainder taken from reference TRBV15 and TRBJ2-7, is DAMVIQNPRYQVTQFGKPVTLSCSQTLNHNVMYWYQQKSSQAPKLLFHYYDKDFNNEADTPDNFQSRRPNTSFCFLDIRSPGLGDTAMYLCATSRSGRAFSYEQYFGPGTRLTVT.

J is TRBJ2-2 and V is TRBV6-5, with 11 bases identical to TRBD2. This CDR3 is 16 amino acids long. The V and J ends lost 4 bases and 8 bases, in that order; junction bases with no gene match: 9. Germline V gene lookup returns CDR1 MNHEY and CDR2 SVGAGI. The CDR3 is CASSFTSGSTSGELFF. CDR3 DNA sequence: TGTGCCAGCAGTTTTACTAGCGGGAGTACGTCGGGGGAGCTGTTTTTT.

The chain carries TRBV7-8 and TRBJ1-2, with TRBD1 identical over 7 bases. CDR3 size: 14 residues. Per the germline V gene, CDR1 is SGHVS and CDR2 is FQNEAQ. V dropped 3 bases and J dropped 6; count of bases not matched to a gene: 7. CDR3 region: CASSFAGGEDGYTF. CDR3 DNA: TGTGCCAGCAGCTTTGCAGGGGGGGAGGATGGCTACACCTTC. Combining the CDR3 with reference TRBV7-8 and TRBJ1-2 gives the whole variable domain GAGVSQSPRYKVAKRGQDVALRCDPISGHVSLFWYQQALGQGPEFLTYFQNEAQLDKSGLPSDRFFAERPEGSVSTLKIQRTQQEDSAVYLCASSFAGGEDGYTFGSGTRLTVV.

This chain uses TRBV27 with TRBJ2-1, with TRBD2 matching 10 bases. The J segment lost 2 bases and the V segment lost 6 bases, leaving 4 bases of the junction unmatched. The CDR3 extends over 15 amino acids. Looked up from germline, CDR1 is MNHEY and CDR2 is SMNVEV (reference sequence). The CDR3 reads CASSLAGVPYNEQFF. The CDR3 coding sequence is TGTGCCAGCAGCCTAGCGGGAGTCCCCTACAATGAGCAGTTCTTC.

This clone was recorded once. The chain couples TRBV10-3 to TRBJ2-7; D perhaps matches TRBD2 (5 bases). The germline V gene has CDR1 ENHRY and CDR2 SYGVKD. Trimming stripped 6 bases from V and 4 bases from J, with 16 bases between. The CDR3 runs 14 residues. CDR3 in amino acids: CAISGEGMPYEQYF. The CDR3 bases are TGTGCCATCAGCGGGGAAGGGATGCCGTACGAGCAGTACTTC.

This clone occurred once. The chain has TRBV9 and TRBJ2-4; D remains unclear. The V and J ends lost 2 bases and 4 bases respectively, with 10 bases between them. Germline values: CDR1 SGDLS, CDR2 YYNGEE. The CDR3 length is 14 residues. The CDR3 DNA reads TGTGCCAGCAGCGTTGGGTTCTTGAAAAACATTCAGTACTTC. The encoded protein is CASSVGFLKNIQYF.

The V and J genes are TRBV7-9 and TRBJ2-3; D perhaps matches TRBD2 (5 bases). Per the germline V gene, CDR1 is SEHNR and CDR2 is FQNEAQ (reference sequence). The CDR3 has 14 residues. The V end was cut by 3 bases, the J end by 4 bases, with 11 bases between. The CDR3 nucleotides are TGTGCCAGCAGCTTGACTACTCGGCCAGATACGCAGTATTTT. It yields the protein CASSLTTRPDTQYF.

The rearrangement joins TRBV5-5 to TRBJ2-7; maybe TRBD2 (5 bases). Trimming took 0 bases from V and 3 from J, leaving 19 bases between them. The V gene's germline CDR1 is SGHKS and CDR2 YYEKEE (reference sequence). The CDR3 totals 17 residues. The DNA for the CDR3 is TGTGCCAGCAGCTTGGGGGGAGAGGGTTTTTACAACTACGAGCAGTACTTC. Translation: CASSLGGEGFYNYEQYF.